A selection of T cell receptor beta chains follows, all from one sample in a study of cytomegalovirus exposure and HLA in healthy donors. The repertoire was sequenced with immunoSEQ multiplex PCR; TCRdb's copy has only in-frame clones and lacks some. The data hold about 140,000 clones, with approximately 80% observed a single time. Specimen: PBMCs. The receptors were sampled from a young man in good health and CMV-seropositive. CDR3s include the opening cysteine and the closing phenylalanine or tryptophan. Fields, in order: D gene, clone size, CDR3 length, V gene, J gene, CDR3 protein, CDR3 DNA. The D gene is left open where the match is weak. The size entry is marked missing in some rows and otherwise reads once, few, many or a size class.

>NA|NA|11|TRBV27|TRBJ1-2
CASSPGREDTF
TGTGCCAGCAGTCCCGGACGGGAGGACACCTTC
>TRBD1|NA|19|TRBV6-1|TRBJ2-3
CASSVDRGQSALLTDTQYF
TGTGCCAGCAGTGTGGACAGGGGGCAATCAGCGCTGCTCACAGATACGCAGTATTTT
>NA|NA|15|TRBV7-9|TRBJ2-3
CASSLVSSSTDTQYF
TGTGCCAGCAGCTTAGTCTCTTCTAGCACAGATACGCAGTATTTT
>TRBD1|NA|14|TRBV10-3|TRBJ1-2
CAISDRQGQYGYTF
TGTGCCATCAGTGATAGACAGGGGCAATATGGCTACACCTTC
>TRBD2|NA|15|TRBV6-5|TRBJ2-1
CASSYYLAGGREQFF
TGTGCCAGCAGTTACTACCTAGCGGGAGGGAGGGAGCAGTTCTTC
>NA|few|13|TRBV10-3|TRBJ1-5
CAISSGGNQPQHF
TGTGCCATCAGTTCCGGGGGTAATCAGCCCCAGCATTTT
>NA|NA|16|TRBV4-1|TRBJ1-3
CASSQDLRGTRDTIYF
TGCGCCAGCAGCCAAGATCTCAGGGGTACAAGGGACACCATATATTTT
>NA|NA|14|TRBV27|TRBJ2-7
CASSSRDNSYEQYF
TGTGCCAGCAGTTCCAGGGACAACTCCTACGAGCAGTACTTC
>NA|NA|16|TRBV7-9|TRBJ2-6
CASSTPQLSGANVLTF
TGTGCCAGCAGCACCCCACAGCTATCTGGGGCCAACGTCCTGACTTTC
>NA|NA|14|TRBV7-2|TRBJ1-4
CASSLRFFNEKLFF
TGTGCCAGCAGCTTACGGTTCTTTAATGAAAAACTGTTTTTT
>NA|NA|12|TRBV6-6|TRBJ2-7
CASRRTDHEQYF
TGTGCCAGCAGACGGACAGACCACGAGCAGTACTTC
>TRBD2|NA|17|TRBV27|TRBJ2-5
CASSFRTSGRIVETQYF
TGTGCCAGCAGTTTCAGGACTAGCGGGAGGATTGTGGAGACCCAGTACTTC
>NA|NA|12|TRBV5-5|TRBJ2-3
CASSGTGDTQYF
TGTGCCAGCAGCGGTACCGGAGATACGCAGTATTTT
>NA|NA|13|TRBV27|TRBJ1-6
CASSPRLYSPLHF
TGTGCCAGCAGTCCTAGATTGTATTCACCCCTCCACTTT
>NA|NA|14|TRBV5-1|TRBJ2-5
CASSDATGSETQYF
TGCGCCAGCAGCGATGCTACAGGGAGCGAGACCCAGTACTTC
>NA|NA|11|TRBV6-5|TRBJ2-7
CASSTTYEQYF
TGTGCCAGCAGTACAACCTACGAGCAGTACTTC
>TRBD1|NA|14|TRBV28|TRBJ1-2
CASSKGQGNYGYTF
TGTGCCAGCAGCAAAGGACAGGGAAACTATGGCTACACCTTC
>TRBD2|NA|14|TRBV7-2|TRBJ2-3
CASSLGAGRDTQYF
TGTGCCAGCAGCTTAGGAGCGGGGAGGGATACGCAGTATTTT
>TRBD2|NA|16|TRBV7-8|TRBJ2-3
CASSPRTSDSTDTQYF
TGTGCCAGCAGCCCTAGGACTAGCGATAGCACAGATACGCAGTATTTT
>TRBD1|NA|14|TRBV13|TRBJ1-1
CASSQSGGYTEAFF
TGTGCCAGCAGCCAGTCAGGGGGCTACACTGAAGCTTTCTTT
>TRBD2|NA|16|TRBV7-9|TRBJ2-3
CASSLQAGGFTDTQYF
TGTGCCAGCAGCTTACAAGCGGGGGGGTTCACAGATACGCAGTATTTT
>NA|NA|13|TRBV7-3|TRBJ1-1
CASSQGGDTEAFF
TGTGCCAGCAGCCAAGGAGGGGACACTGAAGCTTTCTTT
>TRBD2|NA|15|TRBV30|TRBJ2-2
CAWSVQAGAGGELFF
TGTGCCTGGAGTGTACAAGCGGGGGCCGGCGGGGAGCTGTTTTTT
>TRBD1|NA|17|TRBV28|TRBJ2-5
CASSLDRTGTDQETQYF
TGTGCCAGCAGTTTAGATAGGACAGGGACCGATCAAGAGACCCAGTACTTC
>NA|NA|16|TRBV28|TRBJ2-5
CASSSPKRVNQETQYF
TGTGCCAGCAGTTCACCCAAGAGAGTAAACCAAGAGACCCAGTACTTC
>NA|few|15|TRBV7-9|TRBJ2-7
CASSLLGEDSYEQYF
TGTGCCAGCAGCTTACTGGGAGAGGACTCCTACGAGCAGTACTTC
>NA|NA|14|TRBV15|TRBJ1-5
CATQDDQGREPQHF
TGTGCCACCCAGGACGATCAAGGCAGGGAGCCCCAGCATTTT
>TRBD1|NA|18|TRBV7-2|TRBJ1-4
CASSYPDRTGADYEKLFF
TGTGCCAGCAGCTACCCAGATAGGACAGGGGCAGACTATGAAAAACTGTTTTTT
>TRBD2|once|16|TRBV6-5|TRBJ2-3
CASSSGTSGKTDTQYF
TGTGCCAGCAGTTCCGGGACTAGCGGGAAAACAGATACGCAGTATTTT
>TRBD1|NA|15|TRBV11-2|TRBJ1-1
CASSANTGTGTEAFF
TGTGCCAGCAGCGCGAACACCGGGACAGGGACTGAAGCTTTCTTT
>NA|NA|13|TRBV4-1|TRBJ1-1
CASSQYLTDEAFF
TGCGCCAGCAGCCAATATCTAACAGATGAAGCTTTCTTT
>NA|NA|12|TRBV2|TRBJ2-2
CASRPSAGELFF
TGTGCCAGCAGGCCTAGCGCCGGGGAGCTGTTTTTT
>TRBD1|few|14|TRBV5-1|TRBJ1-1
CASSFQGENTEAFF
TGCGCCAGCAGCTTTCAGGGGGAGAACACTGAAGCTTTCTTT
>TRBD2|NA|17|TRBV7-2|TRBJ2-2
CASKSPGLAGKAGELFF
TGTGCCAGCAAGTCTCCCGGACTAGCGGGAAAGGCCGGGGAGCTGTTTTTT
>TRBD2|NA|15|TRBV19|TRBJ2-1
CASSVTSGYYNEQFF
TGTGCCAGTAGTGTTACTAGCGGGTACTACAATGAGCAGTTCTTC
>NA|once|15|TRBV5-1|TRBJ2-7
CASSLALADSYEQYF
TGCGCCAGCAGCTTGGCTTTGGCGGACTCCTACGAGCAGTACTTC
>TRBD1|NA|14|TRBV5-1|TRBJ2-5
CASSPDREQETQYF
TGCGCCAGCAGCCCCGACAGGGAACAAGAGACCCAGTACTTC
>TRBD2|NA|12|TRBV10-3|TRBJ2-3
CASGGTTDTQYF
TGTGCCAGCGGGGGTACCACAGATACGCAGTATTTT
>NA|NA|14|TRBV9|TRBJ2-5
CASSVLPGKETQYF
TGTGCCAGCAGCGTATTACCGGGAAAAGAGACCCAGTACTTC
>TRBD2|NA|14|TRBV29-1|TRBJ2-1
CSVERGSSYNEQFF
TGCAGCGTTGAGCGGGGGAGCTCCTACAATGAGCAGTTCTTC
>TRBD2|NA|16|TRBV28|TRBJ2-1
CASSAAWAGGPREQFF
TGTGCCAGCAGCGCTGCTTGGGCGGGAGGGCCGAGGGAGCAGTTCTTC
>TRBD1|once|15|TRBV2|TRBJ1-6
CASRGQGLDNSPLHF
TGTGCCAGCAGGGGACAGGGGTTAGATAATTCACCCCTCCACTTT
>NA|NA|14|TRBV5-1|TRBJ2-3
CASSFALGTDTQYF
TGCGCCAGCAGCTTCGCGTTAGGCACAGATACGCAGTATTTT
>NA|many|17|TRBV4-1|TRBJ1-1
CASSPLNLVPETTEAFF
TGCGCCAGCAGCCCCCTAAATCTAGTTCCTGAAACCACTGAAGCTTTCTTT
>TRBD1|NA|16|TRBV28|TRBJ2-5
CASSPPPGQGKRNQYF
TGTGCCAGCAGCCCTCCTCCGGGACAGGGGAAGAGAAACCAGTACTTC
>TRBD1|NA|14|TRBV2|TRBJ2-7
CACAEGRGRWEQYF
TGTGCCTGTGCCGAGGGCAGGGGGCGCTGGGAGCAGTACTTC
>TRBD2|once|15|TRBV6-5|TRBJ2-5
CASSYSGGVQETQYF
TGTGCCAGCAGTTACTCCGGGGGGGTCCAAGAGACCCAGTACTTC
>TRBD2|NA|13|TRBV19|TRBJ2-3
CASRRGGGDTQYF
TGTGCCAGTAGACGCGGGGGGGGCGATACGCAGTATTTT